The clone carrying this T cell receptor (beta chain) turned up a few times. Its target is not known. This CDR3 has 14 residues. Germline CDR1 reads SGHRS; CDR2 reads YFSETQ. Trimming shortened V by 3 bases and J by 3 bases, and 10 bases separated the two germline ends. This sample stems from a study of CD8+ T cells in alopecia areata. Findings of the study overall: Persistence during tofacitinib was seen for many expanded lesional clones in scalp and blood.

As to treatment: oral pan-JAK inhibitor, 5-10 mg twice daily. Sequencing relied on a cDNA template that was reverse transcribed from extracted RNA. The data were produced by immunoSEQ multiplex PCR, yet TCRdb's version contains in-frame clones alone and is incomplete. This table holds approximately 160,000 clones, around 60% found once. This TCR was recovered from a human donor with alopecia areata. The rearrangement uses TRBV5-1 and TRBJ2-1, with no clear D. This specimen consisted of CD4+ T cells sorted from blood, obtained at week 24, from a patient treated with tofacitinib. The CDR3 sequence: CASSSDGYYNEQFF. The CDR3 region has the DNA TGCGCCAGCAGCTCGGACGGCTACTACAATGAGCAGTTCTTC.